This is a list of T cell receptor beta chains from one sample in a study of beta chain features in type 1 diabetes. TCRdb keeps only in-frame clones here, not all; method: immunoSEQ multiplex PCR. The repertoire consists of roughly 450,000 clones, with roughly an eighth occurring once and the leading ten covering 0.046%. Sequenced input: naive CD4+ T cells from blood. These receptors were obtained from a woman between 18 and 29 years old in good health. CDR3s include the opening cysteine and the closing phenylalanine or tryptophan. D genes are given only for firm matches. Only some rows state a clone size, as once, few, many or a class for expanded clones.

TRBD1	TRBJ2-3	16	TRBV11-3	few	TGTGCCAGCAGCTTAGGGACCAGGGGGAGCACAGATACGCAGTATTTT	CASSLGTRGSTDTQYF
NA	TRBJ2-3	14	TRBV28	few	TGTGCCAGCAGTTTTAGACAAGGCACAGATACGCAGTATTTT	CASSFRQGTDTQYF
NA	TRBJ2-7	15	TRBV7-9	few	TGTGCCAGCAGCGGGGGCGCCCTAAGACGGTCCGAGCAGTACTTC	CASSGGALRRSEQYF
NA	TRBJ2-5	13	TRBV13	few	TGTGCCAGCAGCATCAGGGTCCAAGAGACCCAGTACTTC	CASSIRVQETQYF
TRBD2	TRBJ2-3	16	TRBV30	few	TGTGCCTGGGAAGACGGGACTAGCGGGCGAGCAGATACGCAGTATTTT	CAWEDGTSGRADTQYF
NA	TRBJ1-4	15	TRBV2	few	TGTGCCAGCATCCTCTTGGGACAAACTAATGAAAAACTGTTTTTT	CASILLGQTNEKLFF
NA	TRBJ1-2	14	TRBV18	few	TGTGCCAGCTCACCAGTGGTATCGGAGGGCGGCTACACCTTC	CASSPVVSEGGYTF
NA	TRBJ2-7	13	TRBV7-2	NA	TGTGCCAGCAGCTTGAGACCCATCTACGAGCAGTACTTC	CASSLRPIYEQYF
NA	TRBJ2-1	13	TRBV30	few	TGTGCCTGGACCTTGGACCCGCTCAATGAGCAGTTCTTC	CAWTLDPLNEQFF
TRBD2	TRBJ2-2	14	TRBV18	NA	TGTGCCAGCTCACCACCGGGACTAGCCGGGGAGCTGTTTTTT	CASSPPGLAGELFF
TRBD2	TRBJ2-3	16	TRBV7-2	few	TGTGCCAGCAGCTACTACAGCGGGGGGAGCACAGATACGCAGTATTTT	CASSYYSGGSTDTQYF
TRBD2	TRBJ2-7	15	TRBV7-2	NA	TGTGCCAGCAGCCCACCGGGACTAGCGGCTTACGAGCAGTACTTC	CASSPPGLAAYEQYF
NA	TRBJ1-1	16	TRBV5-4	NA	TGTGCCAGCAGCCTCATGACTGGGGCTAGTGGCACTGAAGCTTTCTTT	CASSLMTGASGTEAFF
TRBD1	TRBJ1-2	13	TRBV5-4	NA	TGTGCCAGCAGCCCACAGGGGGCGCCTGGCTACACCTTC	CASSPQGAPGYTF
NA	TRBJ1-6	14	TRBV5-4	few	TGTGCCAGCAGCTTTATAGGGGCGTCCTCACCCCTCCACTTT	CASSFIGASSPLHF
TRBD1	TRBJ1-2	13	TRBV19	few	TGTGCCAGTAGTACCAACAGGGGCCCCGGCTACACCTTC	CASSTNRGPGYTF
NA	TRBJ1-4	14	TRBV29-1	NA	TGCAGCGTTGTCTCCAGAACGGCCGACGAAAAACTGTTTTTT	CSVVSRTADEKLFF
NA	TRBJ2-5	12	TRBV7-2	few	TGTGCCAGCAGCTCCTATCGAGAGACCCAGTACTTC	CASSSYRETQYF
NA	TRBJ2-3	14	TRBV5-1	few	TGCGCCAGCAGCTTGTTAGGCAGCCCGGATACGCAGTATTTT	CASSLLGSPDTQYF
NA	TRBJ1-1	11	TRBV29-1	NA	TGCAGCGTTAGAGTGGCAGGTGAAGCTTTCTTT	CSVRVAGEAFF
NA	TRBJ1-2	15	TRBV5-6	NA	TGTGCCAGCAGCCGAGAACAGGGACGGTACTATGGCTACACCTTC	CASSREQGRYYGYTF
NA	TRBJ2-2	14	TRBV2	NA	TGTGCCAGCACGATGACAGCAACCACCGGGGAGCTGTTTTTT	CASTMTATTGELFF
TRBD2	TRBJ2-3	16	TRBV15	NA	TGTGCCACCAGCAGAGATAGCGGGTCGGGAGCCGATACGCAGTATTTT	CATSRDSGSGADTQYF
NA	TRBJ1-1	15	TRBV10-3	few	TGTGCCATCAGATCTGCTGGACAGAGGAACACTGAAGCTTTCTTT	CAIRSAGQRNTEAFF
NA	TRBJ1-4	17	TRBV7-9	few	TGTGCCAGCAGCTCAGGATCTACCGGAGCAACTAATGAAAAACTGTTTTTT	CASSSGSTGATNEKLFF